The 30 T cell receptor beta chains given below trace back to one sample, sequenced in a study of PD-L1 blockade in urothelial cancer. Regarding time point: pretreatment peripheral blood. Libraries were prepared by immunoSEQ multiplex PCR; TCRdb keeps only in-frame clonotypes and omits some of them. The sample holds roughly 120,000 clones, about 88% seen once. The sample in question was PBMCs, obtained around atezolizumab (anti-PD-L1) treatment. Receptors were obtained from a man aged 45-65 years with urothelial cancer.

V is TRBV19 and J is TRBJ2-1; TRBD2 aligns across 11 bases. Trimming at V came to 4 bases and at J to 7 bases, leaving 6 bases not matched to a gene. This CDR3 has 15 amino acids. Germline CDR1 and CDR2: LNHDA and SQIVND (reference sequence). CDR3 bases: TGTGCCAGTAGTACCGTAGCGGGAGGGCGGAATGAGCAGTTCTTC. This translates into CASSTVAGGRNEQFF. The complete variable domain, with remaining parts taken from reference TRBV19 and TRBJ2-1, reads DGGITQSPKYLFRKEGQNVTLSCEQNLNHDAMYWYRQDPGQGLRLIYYSQIVNDFQKGDIAEGYSVSREKKESFPLTVTSAQKNPTAFYLCASSTVAGGRNEQFFGPGTRLTVL.

The rearrangement links TRBV7-9 to TRBJ2-1; 7 bases are a match to TRBD1. The CDR3 runs 18 residues. V lost 2 bases to trimming and J lost 0 bases; unmatched junction nucleotides: 10. Germline V gene lookup returns CDR1 SEHNR and CDR2 FQNEAQ (reference sequence). The CDR3 sequence is CASSLTGNTGASYNEQFF. The CDR3 coding sequence is TGTGCCAGCAGCTTAACGGGAAATACAGGGGCCTCCTACAATGAGCAGTTCTTC. The entire variable domain, with the rest obtained from reference TRBV7-9 and TRBJ2-1, is as follows: DTGVSQNPRHKITKRGQNVTFRCDPISEHNRLYWYRQTLGQGPEFLTYFQNEAQLEKSRLLSDRFSAERPKGSFSTLEIQRTEQGDSAMYLCASSLTGNTGASYNEQFFGPGTRLTVL.

This chain links TRBV4-1 with TRBJ2-1, with 9 nucleotides matching TRBD2. CDR1 MGHRA and CDR2 YSYEKL come from the germline V gene. Trimming took 0 bases from V and 7 from J; bases not matched to a gene: 4. This CDR3 spans 15 amino acids. The CDR3 reads CASSQDISGRNEQFF. CDR3 DNA sequence: TGCGCCAGCAGCCAAGATATTAGCGGGAGAAATGAGCAGTTCTTC.

This chain links TRBV5-1 with TRBJ2-7, with D perhaps matching TRBD1 (5 bases). Germline-derived CDR1 and CDR2 are SGHRS and YFSETQ. The CDR3 has 15 residues. Trimming took off 1 base at V and 3 bases at J, with 14 bases between the two ends. The CDR3 is CASSLSDSFYYEQYF. CDR3 in DNA: TGCGCCAGCAGCTTGTCTGACAGCTTCTACTACGAGCAGTACTTC.

This chain links TRBV18 with TRBJ2-3, with D unresolved. The V end lost 3 bases, the J end lost 0 bases, and 10 bases lay between the germline ends. The CDR3 has 15 amino acids. Germline-derived CDR1 and CDR2 are KGHSH and LQKENI. The CDR3 DNA is TGTGCCAGCTCACCCTCTTCGACTAGCACAGATACGCAGTATTTT. This sequence encodes CASSPSSTSTDTQYF. Full variable domain (outside the CDR3, taken from reference TRBV18 and TRBJ2-3): NAGVMQNPRHLVRRRGQEARLRCSPMKGHSHVYWYRQLPEEGLKFMVYLQKENIIDESGMPKERFSAEFPKEGPSILRIQQVVRGDSAAYFCASSPSSTSTDTQYFGPGTRLTVL.

This rearrangement joins TRBV18 to TRBJ1-1; D not certain. V dropped 5 bases and J dropped 10 bases, with 17 bases sitting between them. The CDR3 extends over 13 amino acids. Looked up from germline, CDR1 is KGHSH and CDR2 is LQKENI. CDR3 DNA sequence: TGTGCCAGCTCATCCCCGGCCGGAGGCGTAGCTTTCTTT. It translates to CASSSPAGGVAFF.

V and J are TRBV6-5 and TRBJ2-5, with 8 bases matching TRBD1. The CDR3 totals 15 residues. V dropped 0 bases and J dropped 11; count of bases not matched to a gene: 11. Germline values: CDR1 MNHEY, CDR2 SVGAGI. CDR3 nucleotides: TGTGCCAGCAGTTACTCCTTCCAGGGGGCGTGGGAGCAGTACTTC. Its protein product is CASSYSFQGAWEQYF.

The chain uses TRBV19 and TRBJ1-1; D is possibly TRBD1 (5 bases). The CDR3 sequence is 13 residues long. CDR1 and CDR2 (germline): LNHDA, SQIVND (reference sequence). V lost 8 bases and J 1 base, leaving 11 bases between the germline ends. The chain's CDR3 is CASGEGRNTEAFF. The DNA for the CDR3 is TGTGCCAGTGGGGAGGGGAGGAACACTGAAGCTTTCTTT. Full variable domain (rest looked up from reference TRBV19 and TRBJ1-1): DGGITQSPKYLFRKEGQNVTLSCEQNLNHDAMYWYRQDPGQGLRLIYYSQIVNDFQKGDIAEGYSVSREKKESFPLTVTSAQKNPTAFYLCASGEGRNTEAFFGQGTRLTVV.

V and J are TRBV18 and TRBJ2-3; D is unclear. The V end lost 3 bases, the J end lost 0 bases, and 7 bases lay between the germline ends. The CDR3 is 14 amino acids. Germline CDR1 is KGHSH and CDR2 is LQKENI. CDR3 DNA: TGTGCCAGCTCACCGACACCTAGCACAGATACGCAGTATTTT. Translating gives CASSPTPSTDTQYF.

The sample holds one count of this clone. J is TRBJ1-3 and V is TRBV28; 10 nucleotides align to TRBD1. The ends lost 3 bases at V and 0 bases at J; junction bases unmatched: 2. From germline, CDR1 is MDHEN and CDR2 SYDVKM. This CDR3 has 16 residues. CDR3 sequence: CASSFGTGVSGNTIYF. The DNA for the CDR3 is TGTGCCAGCAGTTTCGGGACAGGGGTCTCTGGAAACACCATATATTTT.

The chain employs TRBV19 and TRBJ1-5, with D possibly matching TRBD1 (5 bases). The CDR3 loop spans 15 amino acids. V gave up 3 bases and J gave up 1 base, with 10 bases separating them. Germline V gene data show CDR1 as LNHDA and CDR2 as SQIVND (reference sequence). CDR3 region: CASSIRRGSNQPQHF. In DNA, the CDR3 is TGTGCCAGTAGTATTCGGCGGGGGAGCAATCAGCCCCAGCATTTT.

The chain couples TRBV6-6 to TRBJ2-7; D might be TRBD2 (6 bases). V was trimmed by 5 bases and J by 4 bases, leaving 9 bases between them. The CDR3 has 12 residues. The germline gives CDR1 MNHNY, CDR2 SVGAGI (reference sequence). The CDR3 DNA reads TGTGCCAGCAGTAAAAGCGGGTACGAGCAGTACTTC. Translation gives CASSKSGYEQYF.

Of note for this clone: Other DNA sequences in the same sample also yield this CDR3. The chain couples TRBV9 to TRBJ1-1, with D unclear. There are 15 residues in the CDR3. V lost 0 bases to trimming and J lost 0 bases, with 9 bases between them. Germline CDR1 reads SGDLS; CDR2 reads YYNGEE. The chain's CDR3 is CASSVAPGMNTEAFF. CDR3 coding DNA: TGTGCCAGCAGCGTAGCACCGGGAATGAACACTGAAGCTTTCTTT.

This clone appeared a few times. This sequence joins TRBV2 and TRBJ2-3, with a tentative D call TRBD2 (6 bases). CDR1 and CDR2 from the germline V gene are SNHLY and FYNNEI. Trimming left V 10 bases short and J 2 bases short, with 22 bases between. This CDR3 has 16 amino acids. The CDR3 reads CATNEPGALLTDTQYF. CDR3 DNA sequence: TGTGCCACCAATGAACCGGGAGCCCTACTCACAGATACGCAGTATTTT.

The genes are TRBV7-2 and TRBJ2-1; TRBD2 is a possible D gene (6 bases). Trimming shortened V by 2 bases and J by 5 bases, and 10 bases separated the two germline ends. This CDR3 spans 14 amino acids. Germline CDR1 SGHTA, CDR2 FQGNSA. CDR3 sequence (DNA): TGTGCCAGCAGCTTACTAGCGCGAGACAATGAGCAGTTCTTC. Amino acids: CASSLLARDNEQFF.

The rearrangement joins TRBV11-3 to TRBJ2-7, with 12 bases that match TRBD2. CDR3 length: 16 residues. Germline-derived CDR1 and CDR2 are SGHNT and YENEEA. J was trimmed by 4 bases and V by 1 base; bases with no gene match: 5. The CDR3 region is CASSLVTSGRHYEQYF. In DNA, the CDR3 is TGTGCCAGCAGCTTAGTAACTAGCGGGAGGCATTACGAGCAGTACTTC.

The chain employs TRBV28 and TRBJ1-2; D remains ambiguous. Trimming cost V 3 bases and J 3 bases, with 11 bases left between them. The CDR3 runs 14 residues. In germline, CDR1 is MDHEN, CDR2 SYDVKM. The chain's CDR3 is CASSFGMSHYGYTF. The CDR3 DNA sequence: TGTGCCAGCAGTTTTGGCATGTCCCACTATGGCTACACCTTC.

The chain couples TRBV2 to TRBJ1-3, with D possibly TRBD1 on 5 matching bases. The CDR3 runs 15 residues. Trimming removed 2 bases from V and 0 bases from J, with 8 bases in between. Per germline, CDR1 SNHLY and CDR2 FYNNEI. Here the CDR3 DNA reads TGTGCCAGCAGTGAATTCAGGGCCTCTGGAAACACCATATATTTT. Protein: CASSEFRASGNTIYF.

J is TRBJ2-7 and V is TRBV7-2; TRBD2 matches at 12 bases. V lost 5 bases, J lost 3 bases, and 5 bases stayed unmatched. Germline CDR1 reads SGHTA; CDR2 reads FQGNSA. This CDR3 is built from 15 residues. CDR3 sequence (DNA): TGTGCCAGCAGCCCTTGGACTAGCGGGGACTACGAGCAGTACTTC. It translates to CASSPWTSGDYEQYF.

This chain uses TRBV19 with TRBJ1-3; D gene unclear. The germline V and J ends were trimmed by 4 bases and 0 bases, with 13 bases remaining between them. This CDR3 contains 16 residues. Germline-derived CDR1 and CDR2 are LNHDA and SQIVND (reference sequence). The CDR3 bases are TGTGCCAGTAGTACCTCCCGGCAGGTCTCTGGAAACACCATATATTTT. This sequence encodes CASSTSRQVSGNTIYF. Full variable domain (outside the CDR3, taken from reference TRBV19 and TRBJ1-3): DGGITQSPKYLFRKEGQNVTLSCEQNLNHDAMYWYRQDPGQGLRLIYYSQIVNDFQKGDIAEGYSVSREKKESFPLTVTSAQKNPTAFYLCASSTSRQVSGNTIYFGEGSWLTVV.

The rearrangement links TRBV19 to TRBJ1-5; TRBD1 might be the D (6 bases). Trimming stripped 0 bases from V and 5 bases from J, with 14 bases between. The CDR3 is made up of 16 amino acids. Germline V gene sequence: CDR1 LNHDA, CDR2 SQIVND (reference sequence). CDR3 nucleotide sequence: TGTGCCAGTAGTATAGAAACAGGGAGCGCCCATCAGCCCCAGCATTTT. Encoded protein: CASSIETGSAHQPQHF.

CDR3 sequence (DNA): TGTGCCAGCAGTGAACGAGGCAGGGGGCTGGGAGGCACAGATACGCAGTATTTT. Protein: CASSERGRGLGGTDTQYF. The J gene is TRBJ2-3, the V gene TRBV6-1, with 8 bases fitting TRBD1. Germline V gives CDR1 MNHNS, CDR2 SASEGT. Losses at the gene ends were 2 bases for V and 1 base for J; bases not matched to a gene: 11. The CDR3 is made up of 18 amino acids.

This chain links TRBV27 with TRBJ2-7, with 10 bases lining up with TRBD1. Trimming at V came to 3 bases and at J to 6 bases, leaving 8 bases not matched to a gene. The CDR3 has 15 amino acids. Germline CDR1 reads MNHEY; CDR2 reads SMNVEV (reference sequence). In DNA, the CDR3 is TGTGCCAGCAGTTTCGCCGGGACAGGGGTTGTCGAGCAGTACTTC. It specifies CASSFAGTGVVEQYF.

In its sample, this clone was seen a few times. This sample includes further DNA sequences coding for the same CDR3. The CDR3 nucleotides read TGTGCCAGCTCACCGTCCGGGACAGCAAACATTCAGTACTTC. Translation: CASSPSGTANIQYF. This rearrangement joins TRBV18 to TRBJ2-4; 7 bases map to TRBD1. V dropped 3 bases and J dropped 6; count of bases not matched to a gene: 5. Per germline, CDR1 KGHSH and CDR2 LQKENI. The CDR3 covers 14 residues.

This chain joins TRBV5-1 and TRBJ2-3, with 11 bases aligning to TRBD2. This CDR3 region has 18 residues. V shed 4 bases and J 5 bases; nucleotides not matched to a gene: 15. Per the germline V gene, CDR1 is SGHRS and CDR2 is YFSETQ. CDR3 protein: CASSMPSGRTLPGDTQYF. The DNA of the CDR3 is TGCGCCAGCAGCATGCCTAGCGGGAGGACCCTTCCGGGAGATACGCAGTATTTT.

By sample share, this clone is medium-sized. The chain combines TRBV9 with TRBJ1-2; possibly TRBD1 for D (6 bases). The ends were cut back, 4 bases at V and 4 bases at J, with 17 bases in the middle. The CDR3 runs 15 residues. The germline V gene encodes CDR1 SGDLS and CDR2 YYNGEE. Written as DNA, the CDR3 is TGTGCCAGCAGCCCCCGACAGGATGAGTCCTATGGCTACACCTTC. It codes for CASSPRQDESYGYTF.

This clone was detected only a few times. This chain uses TRBV11-2 with TRBJ2-5; maybe TRBD2 (6 bases). V shed 1 base and J shed 2 bases, with 8 bases lying between them. The V gene's germline CDR1 is SGHAT and CDR2 FQNNGV. The CDR3 runs 14 residues. The CDR3 loop is CASSLGDLQETQYF. The CDR3 DNA reads TGTGCCAGCAGCTTAGGGGACTTACAAGAGACCCAGTACTTC.

This chain links TRBV5-1 with TRBJ1-6; 8 bases map to TRBD1. This CDR3 comprises 16 residues. Unmatched junction bases numbered 12, after V lost 4 bases and J lost 9 bases. Germline lookup yields CDR1 SGHRS and CDR2 YFSETQ. DNA for the CDR3: TGCGCCAGCAGCCTAGCCGGGACAGGTGGTATTTCACCCCTCCACTTT. As protein: CASSLAGTGGISPLHF. Variable domain in full (rest from reference TRBV5-1 and TRBJ1-6): KAGVTQTPRYLIKTRGQQVTLSCSPISGHRSVSWYQQTPGQGLQFLFEYFSETQRNKGNFPGRFSGRQFSNSRSEMNVSTLELGDSALYLCASSLAGTGGISPLHFGNGTRLTVT.

This clone was recorded once. This chain links TRBV5-1 with TRBJ2-3, with 7 bases that match TRBD2. CDR3 length equals 15 residues. In germline, CDR1 is SGHRS, CDR2 YFSETQ. V trimming: 2 bases; J trimming: 2 bases; junction bases outside the gene matches: 5. CDR3 bases: TGCGCCAGCAGCTTCGGCCTAGCGGACACAGATACGCAGTATTTT. Amino acid sequence: CASSFGLADTDTQYF. Full variable domain (rest looked up from reference TRBV5-1 and TRBJ2-3): KAGVTQTPRYLIKTRGQQVTLSCSPISGHRSVSWYQQTPGQGLQFLFEYFSETQRNKGNFPGRFSGRQFSNSRSEMNVSTLELGDSALYLCASSFGLADTDTQYFGPGTRLTVL.

The rearrangement links TRBV13 to TRBJ1-2; TRBD1 might be the D (5 bases). V was trimmed by 6 bases and J by 4 bases, leaving 12 bases between them. CDR1 PRHDT and CDR2 FYEKMQ come from the germline V gene (reference sequence). The CDR3 is 13 residues long. The CDR3 region is CASSLGLSYGYTF. As DNA, the CDR3 is TGTGCCAGCAGTTTGGGACTGAGCTATGGCTACACCTTC.